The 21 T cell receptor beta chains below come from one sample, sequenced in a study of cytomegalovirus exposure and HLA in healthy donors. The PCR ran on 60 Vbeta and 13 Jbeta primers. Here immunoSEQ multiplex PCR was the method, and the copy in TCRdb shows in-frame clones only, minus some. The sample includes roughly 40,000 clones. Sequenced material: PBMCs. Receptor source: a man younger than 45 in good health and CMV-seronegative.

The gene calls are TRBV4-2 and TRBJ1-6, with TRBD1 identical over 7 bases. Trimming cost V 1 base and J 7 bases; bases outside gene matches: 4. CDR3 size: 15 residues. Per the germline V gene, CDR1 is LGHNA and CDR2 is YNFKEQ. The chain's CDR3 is CASSQGQGVNSPLHF. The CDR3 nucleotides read TGTGCCAGCAGCCAAGGGCAGGGGGTCAATTCACCCCTCCACTTT.

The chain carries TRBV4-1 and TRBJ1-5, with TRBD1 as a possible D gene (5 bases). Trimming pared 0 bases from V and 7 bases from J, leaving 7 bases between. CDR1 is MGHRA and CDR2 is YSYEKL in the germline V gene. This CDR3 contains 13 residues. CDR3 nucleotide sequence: TGCGCCAGCAGCCAAGAGCGGGGCCAGCCCCAGCATTTT. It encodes CASSQERGQPQHF.

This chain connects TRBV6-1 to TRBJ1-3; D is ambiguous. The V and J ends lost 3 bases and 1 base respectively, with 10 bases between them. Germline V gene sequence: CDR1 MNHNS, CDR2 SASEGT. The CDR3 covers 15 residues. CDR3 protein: CASSEGGFSGNTIYF. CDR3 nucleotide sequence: TGTGCCAGCAGTGAGGGAGGGTTTTCTGGAAACACCATATATTTT.

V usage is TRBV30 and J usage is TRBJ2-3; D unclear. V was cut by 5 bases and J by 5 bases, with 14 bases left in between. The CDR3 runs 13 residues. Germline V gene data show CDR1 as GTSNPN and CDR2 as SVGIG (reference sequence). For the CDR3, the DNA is TGTGCCTGGGATGTTCAGAAGCGAGATACGCAGTATTTT. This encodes CAWDVQKRDTQYF.

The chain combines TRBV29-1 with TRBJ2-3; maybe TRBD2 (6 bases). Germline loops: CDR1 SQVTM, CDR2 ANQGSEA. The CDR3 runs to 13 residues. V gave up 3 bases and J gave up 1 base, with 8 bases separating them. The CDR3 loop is CSVEGLRTDTQYF. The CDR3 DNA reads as TGCAGCGTTGAGGGACTCCGCACAGATACGCAGTATTTT.

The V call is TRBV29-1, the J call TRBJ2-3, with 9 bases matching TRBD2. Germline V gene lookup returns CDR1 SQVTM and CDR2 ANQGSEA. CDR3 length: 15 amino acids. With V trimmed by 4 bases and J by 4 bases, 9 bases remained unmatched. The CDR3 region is CSVALVAGAPDTQYF. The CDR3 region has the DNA TGCAGCGTTGCTTTGGTAGCGGGAGCCCCAGATACGCAGTATTTT.

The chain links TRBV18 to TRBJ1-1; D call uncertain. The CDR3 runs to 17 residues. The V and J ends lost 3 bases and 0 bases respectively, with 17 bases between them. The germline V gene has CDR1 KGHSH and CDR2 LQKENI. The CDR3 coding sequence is TGTGCCAGCTCACCTCTCGGGATGTTAACGATGAACACTGAAGCTTTCTTT. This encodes CASSPLGMLTMNTEAFF. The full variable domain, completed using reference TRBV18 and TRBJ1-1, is NAGVMQNPRHLVRRRGQEARLRCSPMKGHSHVYWYRQLPEEGLKFMVYLQKENIIDESGMPKERFSAEFPKEGPSILRIQQVVRGDSAAYFCASSPLGMLTMNTEAFFGQGTRLTVV.

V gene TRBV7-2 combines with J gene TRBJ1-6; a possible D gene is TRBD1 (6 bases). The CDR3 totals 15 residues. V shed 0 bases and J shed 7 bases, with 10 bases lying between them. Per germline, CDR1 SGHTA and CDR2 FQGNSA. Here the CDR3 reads CASSLAGGANSPLHF. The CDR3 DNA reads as TGTGCCAGCAGCTTAGCGGGGGGGGCAAATTCACCCCTCCACTTT.

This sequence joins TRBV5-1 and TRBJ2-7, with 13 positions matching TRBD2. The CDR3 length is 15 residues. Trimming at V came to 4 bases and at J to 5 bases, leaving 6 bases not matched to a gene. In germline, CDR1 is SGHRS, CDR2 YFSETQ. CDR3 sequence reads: CASSLGTSGTNEQYF. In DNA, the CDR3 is TGCGCCAGCAGCCTTGGGACTAGCGGGACAAACGAGCAGTACTTC. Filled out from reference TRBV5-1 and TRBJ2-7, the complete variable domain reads KAGVTQTPRYLIKTRGQQVTLSCSPISGHRSVSWYQQTPGQGLQFLFEYFSETQRNKGNFPGRFSGRQFSNSRSEMNVSTLELGDSALYLCASSLGTSGTNEQYFGPGTRLTVT.

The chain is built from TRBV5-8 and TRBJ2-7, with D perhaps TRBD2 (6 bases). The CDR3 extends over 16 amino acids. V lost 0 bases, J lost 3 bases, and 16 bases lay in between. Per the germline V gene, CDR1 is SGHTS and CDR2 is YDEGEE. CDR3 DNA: TGTGCCAGCAGCTTGGCCCTGGGGGAGGCCAGCTACGAGCAGTACTTC. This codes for CASSLALGEASYEQYF.

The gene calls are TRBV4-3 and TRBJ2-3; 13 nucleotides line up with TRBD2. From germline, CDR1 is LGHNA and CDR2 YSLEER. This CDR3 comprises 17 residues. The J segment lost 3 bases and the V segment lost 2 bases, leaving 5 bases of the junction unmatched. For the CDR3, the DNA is TGCGCCAGCAGCCAAAGAGGACTAGCGGGAGTAACAGATACGCAGTATTTT. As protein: CASSQRGLAGVTDTQYF.

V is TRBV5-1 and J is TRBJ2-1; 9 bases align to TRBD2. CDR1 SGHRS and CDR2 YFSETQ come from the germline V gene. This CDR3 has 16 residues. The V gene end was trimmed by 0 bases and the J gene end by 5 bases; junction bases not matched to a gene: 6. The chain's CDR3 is CASSLAGGRADNEQFF. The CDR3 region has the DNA TGCGCCAGCAGCTTGGCTGGCGGGAGGGCCGACAATGAGCAGTTCTTC.

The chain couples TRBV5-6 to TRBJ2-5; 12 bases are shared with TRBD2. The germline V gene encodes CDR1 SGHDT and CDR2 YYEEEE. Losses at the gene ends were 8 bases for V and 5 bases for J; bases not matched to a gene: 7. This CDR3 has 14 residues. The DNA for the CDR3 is TGTGCCAGTTCAGGACTAGCGGGACAGGAGACCCAGTACTTC. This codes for CASSGLAGQETQYF.

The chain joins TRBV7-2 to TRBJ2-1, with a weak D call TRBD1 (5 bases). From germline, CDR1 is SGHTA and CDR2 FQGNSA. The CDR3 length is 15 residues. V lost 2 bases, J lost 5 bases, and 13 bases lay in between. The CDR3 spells CASSLRWGTNNEQFF. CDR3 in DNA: TGTGCCAGCAGCTTACGGTGGGGCACAAACAATGAGCAGTTCTTC.

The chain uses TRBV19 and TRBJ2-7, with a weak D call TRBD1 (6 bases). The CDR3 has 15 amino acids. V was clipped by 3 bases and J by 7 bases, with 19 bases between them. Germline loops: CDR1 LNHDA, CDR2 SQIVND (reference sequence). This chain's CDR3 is CASSIGENRATEQYF. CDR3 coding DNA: TGTGCCAGTAGTATCGGAGAGAACAGGGCGACTGAGCAGTACTTC.

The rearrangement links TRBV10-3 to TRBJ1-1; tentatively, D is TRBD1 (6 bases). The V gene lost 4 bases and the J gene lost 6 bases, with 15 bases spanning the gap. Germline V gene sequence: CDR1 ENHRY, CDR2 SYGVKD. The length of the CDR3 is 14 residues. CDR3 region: CAISGGRGEAEAFF. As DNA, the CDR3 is TGTGCCATCAGTGGAGGCAGGGGTGAGGCTGAAGCTTTCTTT.

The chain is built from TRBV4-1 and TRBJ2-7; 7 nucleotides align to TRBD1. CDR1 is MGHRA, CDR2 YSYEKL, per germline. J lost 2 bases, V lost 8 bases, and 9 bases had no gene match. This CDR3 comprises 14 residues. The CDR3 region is CASALYRGPYEQYF. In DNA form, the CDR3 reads TGCGCCAGCGCACTCTACAGGGGCCCCTACGAGCAGTACTTC.

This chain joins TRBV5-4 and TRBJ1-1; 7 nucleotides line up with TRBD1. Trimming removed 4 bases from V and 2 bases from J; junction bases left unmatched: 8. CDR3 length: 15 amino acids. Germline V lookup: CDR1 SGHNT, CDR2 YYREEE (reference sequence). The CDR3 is CASSPRQGINTEAFF. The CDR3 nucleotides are TGTGCCAGCAGCCCACGACAGGGAATCAACACTGAAGCTTTCTTT.

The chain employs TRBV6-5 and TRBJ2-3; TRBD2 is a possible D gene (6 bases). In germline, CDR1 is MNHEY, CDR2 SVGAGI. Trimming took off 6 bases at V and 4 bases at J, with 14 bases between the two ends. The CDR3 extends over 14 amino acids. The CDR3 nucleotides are TGTGCCAGCAGCCAGAGGAGGGCCCCAGATACGCAGTATTTT. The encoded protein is CASSQRRAPDTQYF.

The CDR3 DNA follows: TGCAGTGCCGAGACTAGCGACGAGCAGTACTTC. Translated: CSAETSDEQYF. V is TRBV20-1 and J is TRBJ2-7; 8 bases align to TRBD2. V lost 6 bases to trimming and J lost 5 bases; unmatched junction nucleotides: 3. The CDR3 has 11 amino acids. CDR1 and CDR2 from the germline V gene are DFQATT and SNEGSKA (reference sequence).

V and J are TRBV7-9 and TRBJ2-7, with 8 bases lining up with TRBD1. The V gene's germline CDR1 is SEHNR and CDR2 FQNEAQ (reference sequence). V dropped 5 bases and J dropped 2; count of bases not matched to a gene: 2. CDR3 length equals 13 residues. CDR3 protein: CASSLTGAYEQYF. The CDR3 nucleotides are TGTGCCAGCAGCCTGACAGGGGCCTACGAGCAGTACTTC.